This T cell receptor beta chain was sequenced for a study of blood T cell repertoires in COVID-19. At the level of the study: Nucleic acid was either cDNA or gDNA, and it came from T cells, B-cell-depleted T cells, or PBMCs.

There are a few counts of this clone. Germline CDR1 SQVTM, CDR2 ANQGSEA. CDR3 length: 18 residues. Unmatched junction bases numbered 14, after V lost 1 base and J lost 1 base. Generated by immunoSEQ multiplex PCR, the TCRdb table keeps only in-frame clones and is missing some. The sample consists of roughly 250,000 clones, about 89% of them appearing once. Individuals drawn from approximately 26 US areas were about 18 to 100 years old. The chain links TRBV29-1 to TRBJ2-7; 9 bases align to TRBD1. This clonotype was obtained from a woman between 18 and 29 years old who had recovered from COVID-19. The sample consisted of PBMCs or T cells enriched from blood (not recorded which). CDR3 bases: TGCAGCGTTGAAGGCGGTTGGGTCCCCGGGACAGGGTCCTACGAGCAGTACTTC. It yields the protein CSVEGGWVPGTGSYEQYF.